Following are 6 T cell receptor beta chains from one sample sequenced in a study of blood T cells in healthy people across ages. A second PCR, run for roughly 7 to 12 cycles, used a sample-barcoded 5' primer plus a J-beta primer mix. TCRdb re-called the 5' RACE reads with MiXCR, one entry per CDR3 protein. The sample has 550,000 to 650,000 distinct CDR3 sequences; under 30% are singletons. The specimen sequenced was blood. The receptor source for this set is a woman older than 75 in good health.

The CDR3 DNA follows: TGTGCCAGCAGTCGGACAGGGGGCCCACATAATTCACCCCTCCACTTT. This gives the protein CASSRTGGPHNSPLHF. The chain carries TRBV12-3 or TRBV12-4 and TRBJ1-6, with TRBD1 matching over 11 bases. This CDR3 is 16 amino acids long. V lost 5 bases to trimming and J lost 5 bases; unmatched junction nucleotides: 5.

In the case of this clonotype: A much larger clone sits a single nucleotide away, making a read error possible. The chain employs TRBV7-2 and TRBJ2-5, with 8 bases matching TRBD2. Germline V lookup: CDR1 SGHTA, CDR2 FQGNSA. The V gene end was trimmed by 8 bases and the J gene end by 6 bases; junction bases not matched to a gene: 8. This CDR3 comprises 13 residues. The CDR3 region has the DNA TGTGCCAGCCAGGTAGCGGGGAGAAAGACCCAGTACTTC. Encoded protein: CASQVAGRKTQYF.

With regard to this clonotype: A much larger clone sits a single nucleotide away, making a read error possible. The chain has TRBV11-2 and TRBJ2-5; 9 nucleotides line up with TRBD1. The germline CDR1 and CDR2 sequences are SGHAT and FQNNGV. V shed 4 bases and J 5 bases; nucleotides not matched to a gene: 8. CDR3 length: 15 residues. CDR3 sequence reads: CASSSSGTGWETQYF. CDR3 DNA sequence: TGTGCCAGCAGCTCCTCCGGGACAGGGTGGGAGACCCAGTACTTC.

This clonotype was picked up many times. The rearrangement links TRBV5-1 to TRBJ1-2; D not resolved. CDR3 length: 12 amino acids. The germline CDR1 and CDR2 sequences are SGHRS and YFSETQ. Trimming pared 5 bases from V and 8 bases from J, leaving 13 bases between. The CDR3 DNA reads as TGCGCCAGCAGTTTCGACCGGCAGGGCTACACCTTC. Its translation: CASSFDRQGYTF. The variable domain in full, completed from reference TRBV5-1 and TRBJ1-2, reads KAGVTQTPRYLIKTRGQQVTLSCSPISGHRSVSWYQQTPGQGLQFLFEYFSETQRNKGNFPGRFSGRQFSNSRSEMNVSTLELGDSALYLCASSFDRQGYTFGSGTRLTVV.

Ten or more counts support this clonotype. V is TRBV4-3 and J is TRBJ2-1; TRBD2 matches at 8 bases. CDR1 and CDR2 from the germline V gene are LGHNA and YSLEER. Trimming cost V 3 bases and J 5 bases; bases outside gene matches: 3. The CDR3 is 14 amino acids. The CDR3 reads CASSQSGGNNEQFF. For the CDR3, the DNA is TGCGCCAGCAGCCAGTCGGGGGGGAACAATGAGCAGTTCTTC.

There are many counts of this clonotype. The chain carries TRBV21-1 and TRBJ2-5. TRBV21-1 is reported as a pseudogene. The CDR3 loop spans 9 amino acids. Written as DNA, the CDR3 is TGTGCCAGCCAGGAGACCCAGTACTTC. This gives the protein CASQETQYF.